These T cell receptor beta chains were read from a single sample in a study of blood T cell repertoires in COVID-19. The protocol was immunoSEQ multiplex PCR, while the TCRdb copy is restricted to in-frame clones and leaves out a portion. The sample records almost 400,000 clones, approximately 89% being singletons. The sequencing sample was made of PBMCs or T cells enriched from blood (not recorded which). The source is a woman aged 25 to 39 who had recovered from COVID-19. Each CDR3 is given with its conserved first and last residue. Each record gives: D gene, clone size, V gene, J gene, CDR3 DNA, CDR3 protein. A D gene is named only where the DNA matches it firmly. Not every row has a clone size; where given, it reads once, few, many or a size class.

d_call: TRBD1
clone_size: NA
v_call: TRBV7-2
j_call: TRBJ1-2
cdr3_nt: TGTGCCAGCAGCCTGGACAGGGCAGCCTATGGCTACACCTTC
cdr3_aa: CASSLDRAAYGYTF

d_call: NA
clone_size: NA
v_call: TRBV5-6
j_call: TRBJ1-6
cdr3_nt: TGTGCCAGCAGGCGGCGACATAATTCACCCCTCCACTTT
cdr3_aa: CASRRRHNSPLHF

d_call: NA
clone_size: NA
v_call: TRBV9
j_call: TRBJ2-1
cdr3_nt: TGTGCCAGCAGCGTAGGGAGAGCTAGCCGCGGTGAGCAGTTCTTC
cdr3_aa: CASSVGRASRGEQFF

d_call: NA
clone_size: NA
v_call: TRBV28
j_call: TRBJ1-5
cdr3_nt: TGTGCCAGCAGCGAGAAAAGGGGTAGCAATCAGCCCCAGCATTTT
cdr3_aa: CASSEKRGSNQPQHF

d_call: NA
clone_size: few
v_call: TRBV2
j_call: TRBJ2-2
cdr3_nt: TGTGCCAGCAGTTACACAAGAAACACCGGGGAGCTGTTTTTT
cdr3_aa: CASSYTRNTGELFF

d_call: NA
clone_size: NA
v_call: TRBV25-1
j_call: TRBJ1-1
cdr3_nt: TGTGCCAGCACAAGAACAGAGAGAACTGAAGCTTTCTTT
cdr3_aa: CASTRTERTEAFF

d_call: TRBD1
clone_size: NA
v_call: TRBV3-1/TRBV3-2
j_call: TRBJ1-1
cdr3_nt: TGTGCCAGCACCTACGGGACAGTAGATGAAGCTTTCTTT
cdr3_aa: CASTYGTVDEAFF

d_call: TRBD2
clone_size: NA
v_call: TRBV7-3
j_call: TRBJ2-1
cdr3_nt: TGTGCCAGCAGCTCCCTGGCGGGAGCGACCTACAATGAGCAGTTCTTC
cdr3_aa: CASSSLAGATYNEQFF

d_call: NA
clone_size: NA
v_call: TRBV11-2
j_call: TRBJ2-5
cdr3_nt: TGTGCCAGCAGCTTATACGAGCGTCTGGAGACCCAGTACTTC
cdr3_aa: CASSLYERLETQYF

d_call: NA
clone_size: NA
v_call: TRBV5-6
j_call: TRBJ2-1
cdr3_nt: TGTGCCAGCAGCATAGGGCCGGGGATTGTGTTCTTC
cdr3_aa: CASSIGPGIVFF

d_call: NA
clone_size: NA
v_call: TRBV9
j_call: TRBJ1-2
cdr3_nt: TGTGCCAGCAGCGTAGGCCCCGAACCCCACCGACAGGTAGTAGTTCGAGGGTATGGCTACACCTTC
cdr3_aa: CASSVGPEPHRQVVVRGYGYTF

d_call: TRBD2
clone_size: NA
v_call: TRBV7-8
j_call: TRBJ2-5
cdr3_nt: TGTGCCAGCAGCCGAACTTGGGTGGGACTACAAGAGACCCAGTACTTC
cdr3_aa: CASSRTWVGLQETQYF

d_call: NA
clone_size: once
v_call: TRBV18
j_call: TRBJ2-1
cdr3_nt: TGTGCCAGCTCACCCCCGACAGTCAATGAGCAGTTCTTC
cdr3_aa: CASSPPTVNEQFF